Listed below are T cell receptor beta chains from one sample, sequenced in a study of control samples from healthy donors and cancer patients. Clones were sequenced by immunoSEQ multiplex PCR, and TCRdb holds only the in-frame ones, with some missing. The sample includes about 130,000 clones, approximately 94% seen only once; the top ten take around 3.6%. Input material: blood. The receptors shown here come from a young man in good health. Each CDR3 is given with its conserved first and last residue. The order of the fields is J gene, V gene, clone size, D gene, CDR3 protein, CDR3 DNA. The D gene is left open where the match is weak. The size field is filled for only some rows; it gives once, few, many or a size class.

>TRBJ1-4|TRBV15|NA|TRBD1
CATSREGTGAETNEKLFF
TGTGCCACCAGCAGAGAAGGGACAGGGGCGGAGACTAATGAAAAACTGTTTTTT
>TRBJ1-1|TRBV27|NA|TRBD1
CASSWTGINTEAFF
TGTGCCAGCAGTTGGACAGGGATAAACACTGAAGCTTTCTTT
>TRBJ2-7|TRBV7-2|NA|NA
CASSGLAGYEQYF
TGTGCCAGCAGTGGACTGGCGGGGTACGAGCAGTACTTC
>TRBJ1-5|TRBV4-1|NA|TRBD1
CASSQSGTGSQPQHF
TGCGCCAGCAGCCAATCCGGGACAGGGAGTCAGCCCCAGCATTTT
>TRBJ1-4|TRBV28|NA|NA
CASRWGQRTNEKLFF
TGTGCCAGCAGATGGGGACAACGAACTAATGAAAAACTGTTTTTT
>TRBJ1-4|TRBV15|NA|NA
CATSRVGQGNEKLFF
TGTGCCACCAGCAGAGTGGGACAAGGGAACGAAAAACTGTTTTTT
>TRBJ1-3|TRBV4-2|NA|NA
CASSHGQSSGNTIYF
TGTGCCAGCAGCCATGGACAGAGCTCTGGAAACACCATATATTTT
>TRBJ1-4|TRBV4-3|NA|NA
CASSQDRRGTNEKLFF
TGCGCCAGCAGCCAAGATCGGAGGGGAACTAATGAAAAACTGTTTTTT
>TRBJ2-5|TRBV4-1|NA|NA
CASSLPGQFQETQYF
TGCGCCAGCAGCCTGCCCGGACAGTTCCAAGAGACCCAGTACTTC
>TRBJ2-7|TRBV4-3|NA|NA
CASSPSASGAFSYEQYF
TGCGCCAGCAGCCCAAGTGCGTCAGGGGCCTTCTCCTACGAGCAGTACTTC
>TRBJ2-5|TRBV5-6|NA|TRBD2
CASSLRKRGSQETQYF
TGTGCCAGCAGCTTGAGGAAGCGGGGGTCCCAAGAGACCCAGTACTTC
>TRBJ2-2|TRBV19|NA|TRBD1
CASSIRSGQGYTGELFF
TGTGCCAGTAGTATTAGGTCCGGACAGGGGTACACCGGGGAGCTGTTTTTT
>TRBJ1-6|TRBV7-8|NA|TRBD1
CASSPRDRVRGSPLHF
TGTGCCAGCAGTCCCCGGGACAGGGTGCGGGGGTCACCCCTCCACTTT
>TRBJ1-5|TRBV15|NA|NA
CATSRGGRGGNQPQHF
TGTGCCACCAGCAGAGGTGGCAGGGGAGGCAATCAGCCCCAGCATTTT
>TRBJ2-1|TRBV30|NA|NA
CAWSFRVHEQFF
TGTGCCTGGAGTTTCAGGGTACATGAGCAGTTCTTC
>TRBJ1-6|TRBV7-2|NA|NA
CASSFSKGAGNSPLHF
TGTGCCAGCAGCTTCTCTAAAGGCGCAGGGAATTCACCCCTCCACTTT
>TRBJ1-1|TRBV29-1|once|NA
CSSRGGRDTEAFF
TGCAGCTCCAGAGGGGGGCGAGACACTGAAGCTTTCTTT
>TRBJ1-5|TRBV5-1|NA|TRBD1
CASTLKKDRDSFSNQPQHF
TGCGCCAGCACCCTGAAAAAAGACAGGGACAGTTTTAGCAATCAGCCCCAGCATTTT
>TRBJ1-4|TRBV3-1/TRBV3-2|NA|TRBD1
CASSQGDRGYLEGKLFF
TGTGCCAGCAGCCAAGGGGACAGGGGTTATCTGGAGGGGAAACTGTTTTTT
>TRBJ2-2|TRBV11-2|NA|NA
CASSLMERYTGELFF
TGTGCCAGCAGCTTAATGGAGCGATACACCGGGGAGCTGTTTTTT
>TRBJ2-2|TRBV6-6|NA|TRBD2
CASSQRGPDTGELFF
TGTGCCAGCAGTCAGCGGGGGCCCGACACCGGGGAGCTGTTTTTT
>TRBJ2-5|TRBV27|NA|NA
CASSYREGETQYF
TGTGCCAGCAGTTACAGGGAAGGAGAGACCCAGTACTTC
>TRBJ1-6|TRBV24-1|NA|TRBD1
CATSDLRQGNNSPLHF
TGTGCCACCAGTGATCTACGACAGGGCAATAATTCACCCCTCCACTTT
>TRBJ2-5|TRBV7-3|once|TRBD2
CASSLLAGGRETQYF
TGTGCCAGCAGCTTACTAGCGGGGGGAAGGGAGACCCAGTACTTC
>TRBJ1-6|TRBV19|NA|NA
CASSIGGGYNSPLHF
TGTGCCAGTAGTATAGGGGGAGGTTATAATTCACCCCTCCACTTT
>TRBJ1-6|TRBV2|once|NA
CASKRLGSVSYNSPLHF
TGTGCCAGCAAGAGGTTGGGGAGCGTCTCCTATAATTCACCCCTCCACTTT
>TRBJ2-1|TRBV19|NA|NA
CASSINYNEQFF
TGTGCCAGTAGTATAAACTACAATGAGCAGTTCTTC
>TRBJ2-2|TRBV11-2|NA|NA
CASSLDRAGELFF
TGTGCCAGCAGCTTAGATCGGGCCGGGGAGCTGTTTTTT
>TRBJ2-5|TRBV5-1|NA|TRBD1
CASSSGQGAGETQYF
TGCGCCAGCAGCTCGGGACAGGGGGCCGGGGAGACCCAGTACTTC
>TRBJ1-1|TRBV28|NA|TRBD1
CASASGDRWTEAFF
TGTGCCAGCGCTTCGGGGGACAGGTGGACTGAAGCTTTCTTT